These T cell receptor beta chains were read from a single sample in a study of cytomegalovirus exposure and HLA in healthy donors. Some clones are missing from TCRdb's copy, which holds only in-frame ones; the method was immunoSEQ multiplex PCR. The profile covers about 190,000 clones, with 65% to 85% appearing a single time and 5% to 6% taken by the ten largest. The sample consisted of PBMCs. These receptors were obtained from a woman aged 25 to 39 in good health and CMV-seropositive. CDR3s include the opening cysteine and the closing phenylalanine or tryptophan. A D gene is named only where the DNA matches it firmly.

j_gene: TRBJ1-4
d_gene: NA
v_gene: TRBV27
len: 16
CDR3aa: CASSLSGGRAGEKLFF

j_gene: TRBJ2-7
d_gene: NA
v_gene: TRBV5-1
len: 12
CDR3aa: CASSLTGYEQYF

j_gene: TRBJ2-4
d_gene: TRBD1
v_gene: TRBV29-1
len: 12
CDR3aa: CSVAKGAALQYF

j_gene: TRBJ1-1
d_gene: NA
v_gene: TRBV4-3
len: 15
CDR3aa: CASSQDPLVSRSAFF

j_gene: TRBJ1-1
d_gene: NA
v_gene: TRBV7-9
len: 12
CDR3aa: CASSQQGTEAFF

j_gene: TRBJ1-4
d_gene: NA
v_gene: TRBV2
len: 15
CDR3aa: CASGTFVDYNEKLFF

j_gene: TRBJ2-5
d_gene: NA
v_gene: TRBV29-1
len: 12
CDR3aa: CSVGQSKETQYF

j_gene: TRBJ1-1
d_gene: NA
v_gene: TRBV6-5
len: 15
CDR3aa: CASSFRQNMNTEAFF

j_gene: TRBJ2-3
d_gene: NA
v_gene: TRBV27
len: 14
CDR3aa: CASSRPNRADTQYF

j_gene: TRBJ1-1
d_gene: NA
v_gene: TRBV5-1
len: 16
CDR3aa: CASSEDRTFMNTEAFF

j_gene: TRBJ1-2
d_gene: NA
v_gene: TRBV7-3
len: 13
CDR3aa: CASSFPGRYGYTF

j_gene: TRBJ1-5
d_gene: NA
v_gene: TRBV28
len: 12
CDR3aa: CASSFSYQPQHF

j_gene: TRBJ2-3
d_gene: NA
v_gene: TRBV6-6
len: 14
CDR3aa: CASSPRVFTDTQYF

j_gene: TRBJ1-4
d_gene: NA
v_gene: TRBV5-6
len: 14
CDR3aa: CASSSRASNEKLFF

j_gene: TRBJ1-1
d_gene: NA
v_gene: TRBV5-4
len: 13
CDR3aa: CASSSSGYTEAFF

j_gene: TRBJ2-7
d_gene: NA
v_gene: TRBV21-1
len: 18
CDR3aa: CASRGSPQIRHGVDEQYF

j_gene: TRBJ2-1
d_gene: TRBD2
v_gene: TRBV27
len: 16
CDR3aa: CASSLVSGGSHNEQFF

j_gene: TRBJ2-7
d_gene: NA
v_gene: TRBV9
len: 13
CDR3aa: CASSVGRSGEQYF

j_gene: TRBJ1-2
d_gene: NA
v_gene: TRBV5-6
len: 12
CDR3aa: CASSWGTGGYTF

j_gene: TRBJ1-1
d_gene: NA
v_gene: TRBV23-1
len: 15
CDR3aa: CASSSCWGLYTEAFF

j_gene: TRBJ1-2
d_gene: NA
v_gene: TRBV28
len: 13
CDR3aa: CASSGLRNYGYTF

j_gene: TRBJ2-3
d_gene: TRBD2
v_gene: TRBV6-5
len: 12
CDR3aa: CASTGGTDTQYF

j_gene: TRBJ2-3
d_gene: TRBD2
v_gene: TRBV7-9
len: 17
CDR3aa: CASSNMGSGISTDTQYF

j_gene: TRBJ1-6
d_gene: TRBD1
v_gene: TRBV6-5
len: 14
CDR3aa: CASARDSLNSPLHF

j_gene: TRBJ2-5
d_gene: NA
v_gene: TRBV19
len: 13
CDR3aa: CASSRNRRETQYF

j_gene: TRBJ2-5
d_gene: TRBD1
v_gene: TRBV19
len: 15
CDR3aa: CASSTGGATSGTQYF

j_gene: NA
d_gene: NA
v_gene: TRBV5-1
len: 14
CDR3aa: CASSRTLGAVEQYF

j_gene: TRBJ2-3
d_gene: TRBD1
v_gene: TRBV11-2
len: 17
CDR3aa: CASSWPPGQKTTDTQYF

j_gene: TRBJ2-1
d_gene: NA
v_gene: TRBV6-5
len: 11
CDR3aa: CASNRGHEQFF

j_gene: TRBJ2-1
d_gene: NA
v_gene: TRBV9
len: 14
CDR3aa: CASSTPGLNNEQFF

j_gene: TRBJ1-5
d_gene: NA
v_gene: TRBV7-2
len: 14
CDR3aa: CASSLGAVNQPQHF

j_gene: TRBJ1-1
d_gene: TRBD1
v_gene: TRBV7-9
len: 14
CDR3aa: CASRQTGGNTEAFF

j_gene: NA
d_gene: TRBD1
v_gene: TRBV5-1
len: 13
CDR3aa: CASSHRGHYEQYF

j_gene: TRBJ2-1
d_gene: TRBD2
v_gene: TRBV4-1
len: 16
CDR3aa: CASSQHPGGVGDEQFF

j_gene: TRBJ1-4
d_gene: TRBD1
v_gene: TRBV5-6
len: 15
CDR3aa: CASSADRAANEKLFF

j_gene: TRBJ2-1
d_gene: NA
v_gene: TRBV6-6
len: 13
CDR3aa: CASSYPLATEQFF

j_gene: TRBJ2-2
d_gene: NA
v_gene: TRBV28
len: 14
CDR3aa: CASRGYLGTGELFF

j_gene: TRBJ1-1
d_gene: NA
v_gene: TRBV15
len: 17
CDR3aa: CATSRGGREGGGTEAFF

j_gene: TRBJ2-2
d_gene: NA
v_gene: TRBV7-2
len: 13
CDR3aa: CASSFVYTGELFF

j_gene: TRBJ1-3
d_gene: NA
v_gene: TRBV19
len: 15
CDR3aa: CASSTRGIAGNTIYF

j_gene: TRBJ1-2
d_gene: TRBD1
v_gene: TRBV12-5
len: 13
CDR3aa: CASGAGGRDGYTF

j_gene: TRBJ1-2
d_gene: NA
v_gene: TRBV28
len: 14
CDR3aa: CASSLPDRRNGYTF

j_gene: TRBJ1-2
d_gene: NA
v_gene: TRBV6-5
len: 15
CDR3aa: CASSPSGQLIDGYTF

j_gene: TRBJ1-4
d_gene: TRBD1
v_gene: TRBV7-6
len: 16
CDR3aa: CASSAGQFYDNEKLFF

j_gene: TRBJ2-7
d_gene: NA
v_gene: TRBV6-1
len: 15
CDR3aa: CASSSYRSSSYEQYF

j_gene: TRBJ2-4
d_gene: NA
v_gene: TRBV4-2
len: 15
CDR3aa: CASSQESRRGNIQYF

j_gene: TRBJ1-5
d_gene: NA
v_gene: TRBV7-9
len: 15
CDR3aa: CASSSSRSNNQPQHF

j_gene: TRBJ2-1
d_gene: TRBD1
v_gene: TRBV4-1
len: 16
CDR3aa: CASSQVMGQRNNEQFF

j_gene: TRBJ2-3
d_gene: TRBD2
v_gene: TRBV10-2
len: 16
CDR3aa: CASSESGLAGGDTQYF

j_gene: TRBJ2-3
d_gene: NA
v_gene: TRBV6-5
len: 14
CDR3aa: CASSLSAGWDTQYF

j_gene: TRBJ2-7
d_gene: TRBD2
v_gene: TRBV27
len: 15
CDR3aa: CASSPTRGGSYEQYF

j_gene: TRBJ2-7
d_gene: TRBD2
v_gene: TRBV28
len: 20
CDR3aa: CASSFNPGLAGLTWIYEQYF

j_gene: TRBJ1-6
d_gene: NA
v_gene: TRBV18
len: 15
CDR3aa: CASSPPGQGNSPLHF

j_gene: TRBJ1-5
d_gene: NA
v_gene: TRBV7-9
len: 14
CDR3aa: CASSASGANQPQHF

j_gene: TRBJ1-5
d_gene: NA
v_gene: TRBV28
len: 15
CDR3aa: CASRPDRVANQPQHF